Below, 26 T cell receptor beta chains from the same sample are listed, as sequenced in a study of control samples from healthy donors and cancer patients. TCRdb keeps only in-frame clones here, not all; method: immunoSEQ multiplex PCR. The data hold 15,000 to 20,000 clones, with about 88% observed a single time. Material: PBMCs. All receptors come from a man in his sixties with head and neck cancer.

The CDR3 here is CASSASTGKKETQYF. In DNA, the CDR3 is TGTGCCAGCAGTGCCTCGACAGGGAAGAAAGAGACCCAGTACTTC. The V and J genes are TRBV6-4 and TRBJ2-5; 7 nucleotides agree with TRBD1. This CDR3 is built from 15 residues. Germline V gives CDR1 MRHNA, CDR2 SNTAGT. Trimming removed 4 bases from V and 3 bases from J; junction bases left unmatched: 8.

The chain has TRBV3-1 (or the pseudogene TRBV3-2) and TRBJ2-3, with 7 bases lining up with TRBD1. Trimming took 3 bases from V and 2 from J; bases not matched to a gene: 5. CDR3 length equals 15 residues. In germline, CDR1 is LGHDT, CDR2 YNNKEL (reference sequence). CDR3 protein: CASSHGTANTDTQYF. The DNA of the CDR3 is TGTGCCAGCAGCCACGGGACAGCCAACACAGATACGCAGTATTTT.

The chain is built from TRBV4-2 and TRBJ2-5, with a possible D match to TRBD2 (6 bases). The CDR3 contains 15 residues. Trimming took off 1 base at V and 0 bases at J, with 9 bases between the two ends. Germline CDR1 is LGHNA and CDR2 is YNFKEQ. Written as DNA, the CDR3 is TGTGCCAGCAGCCAAGTAGCGGCAGACCAAGAGACCCAGTACTTC. Amino acids: CASSQVAADQETQYF.

The gene calls are TRBV9 and TRBJ2-1; the D call may be TRBD1 or TRBD2 (5 bases each). Between the trimmed V and J ends, which lost 0 bases and 4 bases, there was a span of 17 bases. The CDR3 is 17 residues long. Germline assignment: CDR1 SGDLS and CDR2 YYNGEE. The CDR3 nucleotides read TGTGCCAGCAGCGTAGCTGGGGGTCTGTACCCTTACAATGAGCAGTTCTTC. It yields the protein CASSVAGGLYPYNEQFF.

This clone occurred a few times. The chain combines TRBV28 with TRBJ2-3; D gene unclear. The V gene lost 3 bases and the J gene lost 5 bases, with 18 bases spanning the gap. This CDR3 has 16 residues. Germline CDR1 is MDHEN and CDR2 is SYDVKM. CDR3: CASSLIKGNARDTQYF. CDR3 nucleotide sequence: TGTGCCAGCAGTTTGATTAAGGGTAATGCTAGAGATACGCAGTATTTT.

The genes are TRBV5-1 and TRBJ2-5; D tentatively fits TRBD1 or TRBD2 (5 bases each). V was clipped by 2 bases and J by 2 bases, with 10 bases between them. The CDR3 runs to 14 residues. Per the germline V gene, CDR1 is SGHRS and CDR2 is YFSETQ. The CDR3 nucleotides read TGCGCCAGCAGCTTTACGGGGCAGCAAGAGACCCAGTACTTC. The encoded protein is CASSFTGQQETQYF. The full variable domain, its missing parts supplied by reference TRBV5-1 and TRBJ2-5, is KAGVTQTPRYLIKTRGQQVTLSCSPISGHRSVSWYQQTPGQGLQFLFEYFSETQRNKGNFPGRFSGRQFSNSRSEMNVSTLELGDSALYLCASSFTGQQETQYFGPGTRLLVL.

This clone was counted only a few times. V gene TRBV7-3 combines with J gene TRBJ1-6; D unclear. V was pared by 5 bases and J by 6 bases, with 11 bases between. CDR1 and CDR2 from the germline V gene are SGHTA and FQGTGA. The CDR3 sequence is 14 residues long. This chain's CDR3 is CASSPDGANSPLHF. As DNA, the CDR3 is TGTGCCAGCAGCCCCGACGGAGCTAATTCACCCCTCCACTTT.

The table lists this clone with a count of one. The chain recombines TRBV7-8 with TRBJ1-2; D unresolved. CDR1 SGHVS and CDR2 FQNEAQ come from the germline V gene. The V gene lost 3 bases and the J gene lost 4 bases, with 12 bases spanning the gap. This CDR3 is built from 14 residues. For the CDR3, the DNA is TGTGCCAGCAGCTTTCAAGGATCGGGCTATGGCTACACCTTC. This encodes CASSFQGSGYGYTF.

This rearrangement joins TRBV27 to TRBJ2-2, with no clear D. The CDR3 consists of 14 residues. The germline gives CDR1 MNHEY, CDR2 SMNVEV (reference sequence). Trimming stripped 2 bases from V and 0 bases from J, with 4 bases between. DNA for the CDR3: TGTGCCAGCAGTTTACGGACGAACACCGGGGAGCTGTTTTTT. It encodes CASSLRTNTGELFF.

This clone was recorded a few times. CDR3 in DNA: TGTGCCAGCAGCGCCCTAGGGCGGGACACTGAAGCTTTCTTT. Translating it yields CASSALGRDTEAFF. V usage is TRBV7-3 and J usage is TRBJ1-1; D is unresolved. Trimming stripped 5 bases from V and 3 bases from J, with 13 bases between. This CDR3 is built from 14 residues. CDR1 and CDR2 from the germline V gene are SGHTA and FQGTGA. The entire variable domain, with the rest obtained from reference TRBV7-3 and TRBJ1-1, is as follows: GAGVSQTPSNKVTEKGKYVELRCDPISGHTALYWYRQSLGQGPEFLIYFQGTGAADDSGLPNDRFFAVRPEGSVSTLKIQRTERGDSAVYLCASSALGRDTEAFFGQGTRLTVV.

The chain joins TRBV6-5 to TRBJ2-1; D is undetermined. This CDR3 region has 10 residues. CDR1 and CDR2 (germline): MNHEY, SVGAGI. The V end lost 8 bases, the J end lost 8 bases, and 7 bases lay between the germline ends. The CDR3 sequence is CASGVDEQFF. The CDR3 region has the DNA TGTGCCAGCGGGGTCGATGAGCAGTTCTTC.

V and J are TRBV29-1 and TRBJ1-5; D is perhaps TRBD1 (6 bases). Germline lookup yields CDR1 SQVTM and CDR2 ANQGSEA. V lost 4 bases, J lost 3 bases, and 7 bases lay in between. The CDR3 is 12 residues long. CDR3 amino acids: CSVGGLNQPQHF. The DNA of the CDR3 is TGCAGCGTTGGGGGGCTCAATCAGCCCCAGCATTTT.

The chain joins TRBV7-8 to TRBJ2-7; the D gene is possibly TRBD1 (5 bases). The germline V gene has CDR1 SGHVS and CDR2 FQNEAQ. The length of the CDR3 is 14 residues. V lost 5 bases and J lost 6, with 17 bases in between. CDR3 nucleotide sequence: TGTGCCAGCAGCATCTGGGCTGTGGGGCCCGAGCAGTACTTC. Translated, it gives CASSIWAVGPEQYF.

The chain has TRBV27 and TRBJ2-3; no definite D call. Germline V gene lookup returns CDR1 MNHEY and CDR2 SMNVEV (reference sequence). This CDR3 is built from 14 residues. Trimming removed 3 bases at V and 9 bases at J, with 16 bases between. The CDR3 loop is CASSLVQSYSTQYF. The CDR3 nucleotides read TGTGCCAGCAGTTTGGTCCAGTCCTACTCGACGCAGTATTTT.

V gene TRBV12-3 or TRBV12-4 combines with J gene TRBJ2-5; no clear D gene. With 0 bases removed from V and 4 bases from J, the gap between germline ends came to 6 bases. The CDR3 is 13 residues long. CDR3 amino acids: CASSLALGETQYF. The CDR3 DNA reads as TGTGCCAGCAGTTTAGCGCTCGGAGAGACCCAGTACTTC.

The chain carries TRBV16 and TRBJ1-5; D is unclear. Between the trimmed V and J ends, which lost 2 bases and 3 bases, there was a span of 5 bases. CDR3 size: 13 residues. The germline CDR1 and CDR2 sequences are KGHSY and FQNENV. This CDR3 reads CASSQSLNQPQHF. The CDR3, as DNA: TGTGCCAGCAGCCAAAGCCTCAATCAGCCCCAGCATTTT.

This sequence joins TRBV3-1 (or the pseudogene TRBV3-2) and TRBJ2-7, with 11 bases that match TRBD1. CDR1 is LGHDT and CDR2 is YNNKEL in the germline V gene (reference sequence). CDR3 length equals 14 residues. With V trimmed by 4 bases and J by 7 bases, 6 bases remained unmatched. CDR3 in amino acids: CASSPGQGAGEQYF. CDR3 DNA sequence: TGTGCCAGCAGCCCCGGACAGGGGGCAGGAGAGCAGTACTTC.

The chain recombines TRBV12-3 or TRBV12-4 with TRBJ1-6; D is perhaps TRBD1 (6 bases). This CDR3 region has 13 residues. V lost 3 bases, J lost 10 bases, and 10 bases lay in between. This CDR3 is CASSLGGQSPLHF. CDR3 bases: TGTGCCAGCAGTTTGGGGGGGCAGTCACCCCTCCACTTT.

This rearrangement joins TRBV6-5 to TRBJ2-5; possibly TRBD1 or TRBD2 for D (7 bases each). Germline CDR1 MNHEY, CDR2 SVGAGI. V was clipped by 8 bases and J by 4 bases, with 17 bases between them. This CDR3 contains 14 residues. The CDR3 region is CASYTGEGRETQYF. In nucleotides, the CDR3 is TGTGCCAGCTACACAGGGGAGGGGCGAGAGACCCAGTACTTC.

V usage is TRBV5-4 and J usage is TRBJ2-1; tentative D call: TRBD2 (6 bases). In germline, CDR1 is SGHNT, CDR2 YYREEE (reference sequence). V lost 5 bases and J 9 bases, leaving 12 bases between the germline ends. The CDR3 consists of 12 residues. CDR3 residues: CASRLGGVEQFF. The CDR3 region has the DNA TGTGCCAGCAGGCTTGGAGGGGTTGAGCAGTTCTTC.

Concerning this clone itself: The junction departs from the called germline gene at one end, perhaps through a read error. The chain carries TRBV6-6 and TRBJ2-7, with 8 nucleotides matching TRBD2. Germline V gene lookup returns CDR1 MNHNY and CDR2 SVGAGI (reference sequence). This CDR3 contains 14 residues. The CDR3 sequence: CVSSFAGTSNEQYF. The CDR3 bases are TGTGTCAGCAGTTTTGCCGGGACTAGTAACGAGCAGTACTTC.

The CDR3 loop is CASSLVAGDTQYF. The CDR3 DNA is TGTGCCAGCAGCTTAGTCGCAGGGGATACGCAGTATTTT. The genes are TRBV7-6 and TRBJ2-3, with D possibly being TRBD1 (5 bases). The V end was cut by 1 base, the J end by 6 bases, with 8 bases between. This CDR3 has 13 amino acids. The germline V gene has CDR1 SGHVS and CDR2 FNYEAQ.

The V call is TRBV20-1, the J call TRBJ1-1; possibly TRBD1 for D (6 bases). Germline V gene sequence: CDR1 DFQATT, CDR2 SNEGSKA (reference sequence). Trimming shortened V by 7 bases and J by 3 bases, and 9 bases separated the two germline ends. The CDR3 is 11 amino acids. The CDR3 here is CSGGPYTEAFF. CDR3 coding DNA: TGCAGTGGGGGGCCGTACACTGAAGCTTTCTTT.

The chain has TRBV9 and TRBJ2-1; D unclear. The CDR3 extends over 12 amino acids. Germline lookup yields CDR1 SGDLS and CDR2 YYNGEE. Trimming took 1 base from V and 6 from J, leaving 5 bases between them. The CDR3 is CASSVFGNEQFF. Written as DNA, the CDR3 is TGTGCCAGCAGCGTATTCGGCAATGAGCAGTTCTTC. Supplemented by reference TRBV9 and TRBJ2-1, the full variable domain reads DSGVTQTPKHLITATGQRVTLRCSPRSGDLSVYWYQQSLDQGLQFLIQYYNGEERAKGNILERFSAQQFPDLHSELNLSSLELGDSALYFCASSVFGNEQFFGPGTRLTVL.

In its sample, this clone was seen a few times. The V and J genes are TRBV29-1 and TRBJ2-5; the match to TRBD2 covers 7 bases. Germline loops: CDR1 SQVTM, CDR2 ANQGSEA. V shed 6 bases and J 8 bases; nucleotides not matched to a gene: 18. This CDR3 has 15 residues. The CDR3 sequence is CSVWGGGGRGRTQYF. Written as DNA, the CDR3 is TGCAGCGTCTGGGGGGGAGGAGGCCGCGGGCGTACCCAGTACTTC.

The chain joins TRBV27 to TRBJ2-2, with 8 bases matching TRBD2. Per the germline V gene, CDR1 is MNHEY and CDR2 is SMNVEV (reference sequence). The CDR3 has 16 residues. J was trimmed by 0 bases and V by 5 bases; bases with no gene match: 5. The CDR3 sequence: CASSLTGLANTGELFF. The CDR3 nucleotides read TGTGCCAGCAGTCTGACGGGACTAGCGAACACCGGGGAGCTGTTTTTT.